These 9 T cell receptor beta chains were sequenced from one sample in a study of OX40 agonist ivuxolimab in advanced cancers. Clones were sequenced by immunoSEQ multiplex PCR, and TCRdb holds only the in-frame ones, with some missing. The table shows about 37,000 clones, with more than 85% occurring only once. The specimen was CD4+ or CD8+ T cells sorted from blood, collected in a trial of the OX40 agonist ivuxolimab. These receptors all stem from an adult with an advanced solid tumor such as melanoma, head and neck, liver or kidney cancer.

V and J are TRBV29-1 and TRBJ2-7, with 11 bases fitting TRBD1. With V trimmed by 3 bases and J by 3 bases, 4 bases remained unmatched. The CDR3 has 14 amino acids. CDR1 is SQVTM, CDR2 ANQGSEA, per germline. The chain's CDR3 is CSVERTGGSYEQYF. CDR3 bases: TGCAGCGTTGAGAGGACAGGGGGCAGCTACGAGCAGTACTTC.

This chain uses TRBV4-2 with TRBJ1-5; no clear D. There are 18 residues in the CDR3. V was clipped by 0 bases and J by 0 bases, with 15 bases between them. CDR1 is LGHNA and CDR2 is YNFKEQ in the germline V gene. This CDR3 reads CASSQDPAAGSSNQPQHF. Written as DNA, the CDR3 is TGTGCCAGCAGCCAAGACCCTGCCGCGGGCAGTAGCAATCAGCCCCAGCATTTT.

This chain links TRBV2 with TRBJ2-1; 10 bases line up with TRBD2. CDR3 length: 16 amino acids. Germline values: CDR1 SNHLY, CDR2 FYNNEI. V shed 1 base and J 9 bases; nucleotides not matched to a gene: 9. The CDR3: CASSEGERGGEVEQFF. In DNA form, the CDR3 reads TGTGCCAGCAGTGAAGGGGAGCGGGGGGGCGAAGTTGAGCAGTTCTTC.

The gene calls are TRBV9 and TRBJ1-1; D gene unclear. V gave up 0 bases and J gave up 0 bases, with 3 bases separating them. There are 13 residues in the CDR3. The germline CDR1 and CDR2 sequences are SGDLS and YYNGEE. The CDR3 region is CASSVAMNTEAFF. CDR3 in DNA: TGTGCCAGCAGCGTAGCGATGAACACTGAAGCTTTCTTT.

This clone was seen a handful of times. V gene TRBV19 combines with J gene TRBJ2-7; the match to TRBD1 covers 9 bases. The V gene's germline CDR1 is LNHDA and CDR2 SQIVND (reference sequence). The CDR3 is made up of 16 amino acids. V shed 3 bases and J 0 bases; nucleotides not matched to a gene: 6. The CDR3 DNA sequence: TGTGCCAGTAGTATCTCCGGGACAGGGAACTCCTACGAGCAGTACTTC. Translation: CASSISGTGNSYEQYF. Looking up the rest from reference TRBV19 and TRBJ2-7 gives the full variable domain: DGGITQSPKYLFRKEGQNVTLSCEQNLNHDAMYWYRQDPGQGLRLIYYSQIVNDFQKGDIAEGYSVSREKKESFPLTVTSAQKNPTAFYLCASSISGTGNSYEQYFGPGTRLTVT.

The chain has TRBV9 and TRBJ1-4, with TRBD1 as a possible D gene (5 bases). Germline lookup yields CDR1 SGDLS and CDR2 YYNGEE. This CDR3 contains 16 residues. V was cut by 4 bases and J by 3 bases, with 16 bases left in between. In nucleotides, the CDR3 is TGTGCCAGCAGCCCGCCGGGGACGTCATCTAATGAAAAACTGTTTTTT. It specifies CASSPPGTSSNEKLFF.

V gene TRBV2 combines with J gene TRBJ2-7; the D gene is possibly TRBD2 (6 bases). V shed 6 bases and J shed 3 bases, with 12 bases lying between them. CDR3 length equals 13 residues. Germline V lookup: CDR1 SNHLY, CDR2 FYNNEI. CDR3 DNA: TGTGCCAGCAGGAGGGGAGGCTTCTACGAGCAGTACTTC. This codes for CASRRGGFYEQYF.

The genes are TRBV10-1 and TRBJ2-5; a weak D match, TRBD2 (6 bases). The CDR3 length is 14 residues. Trimming pared 0 bases from V and 1 base from J, leaving 6 bases between. Germline values: CDR1 WNHNN, CDR2 SYGVQD (reference sequence). CDR3 DNA: TGCGCCAGCAGTGAGTCGCGGGGCCAAGAGACCCAGTACTTC. It encodes CASSESRGQETQYF.

V is TRBV5-6 and J is TRBJ2-5, with D maybe TRBD2 (5 bases). The V gene's germline CDR1 is SGHDT and CDR2 YYEEEE. The V end lost 1 base, the J end lost 10 bases, and 14 bases lay between the germline ends. This CDR3 contains 13 residues. CDR3 sequence reads: CASSLRLAGDQYF. CDR3 bases: TGTGCCAGCAGCTTGAGGCTAGCTGGGGACCAGTACTTC.